A selection of T cell receptor beta chains follows, all from one sample in a study of CD8 T cells in cerebrospinal fluid in Alzheimer's disease. From its re-call of the 10x single-cell sequencing reads, TCRdb lists each CDR3 protein once, without DNA. Its listing shows about 1,000 distinct CDR3 sequences. Input material: cerebrospinal fluid. The origin of the receptors is a human donor in good health. CDR3s include the opening cysteine and the closing phenylalanine or tryptophan. The order of the fields is CDR3 protein, V gene, J gene, clone size. The size of a clone is reported for some rows only, either as once, few or many, or as a class for expanded clones.

cdr3_aa: CASSLEQGDYEQYF; v_call: TRBV5-1; j_call: TRBJ2-7; clone_size: medium-sized
cdr3_aa: CASSPLASSYEQYF; v_call: TRBV6-5; j_call: TRBJ2-7; clone_size: large
cdr3_aa: CASMRVAASGEKLFF; v_call: TRBV6-5; j_call: TRBJ1-4; clone_size: medium-sized
cdr3_aa: CASSEQGYRQPQHF; v_call: TRBV28; j_call: TRBJ1-5; clone_size: medium-sized
cdr3_aa: CSAIRAGDRTDTQYF; v_call: TRBV20-1; j_call: TRBJ2-3; clone_size: medium-sized
cdr3_aa: CASSLVENIQYF; v_call: TRBV7-3; j_call: TRBJ2-4; clone_size: medium-sized
cdr3_aa: CASSFGATGELFF; v_call: TRBV27; j_call: TRBJ2-2; clone_size: medium-sized
cdr3_aa: CASSAPGTEVYYEQYF; v_call: TRBV5-5; j_call: TRBJ2-7; clone_size: medium-sized
cdr3_aa: CASSRDRYNYGYTF; v_call: TRBV27; j_call: TRBJ1-2; clone_size: medium-sized
cdr3_aa: CASTPGGGPPRGYTF; v_call: TRBV11-2; j_call: TRBJ1-2; clone_size: large
cdr3_aa: CASSQDRVGGGYTF; v_call: TRBV4-3; j_call: TRBJ1-2; clone_size: medium-sized
cdr3_aa: CASSQDLSGGGVEKLFF; v_call: TRBV4-3; j_call: TRBJ1-4; clone_size: -
cdr3_aa: CASSDGGSGANVLTF; v_call: TRBV10-2; j_call: TRBJ2-6; clone_size: medium-sized
cdr3_aa: CASSQSNRVLSLCEQYF; v_call: TRBV23-1; j_call: TRBJ2-7; clone_size: -
cdr3_aa: CASSYLTGDNEQFF; v_call: TRBV6-2/TRBV6-3; j_call: TRBJ2-1; clone_size: medium-sized
cdr3_aa: CSARGGGRSVAFF; v_call: TRBV20-1; j_call: TRBJ1-1; clone_size: medium-sized
cdr3_aa: CASSDARLGNQPQHF; v_call: TRBV2; j_call: TRBJ1-5; clone_size: medium-sized
cdr3_aa: CASSGLEGDTEAFF; v_call: TRBV6-2/TRBV6-3; j_call: TRBJ1-1; clone_size: medium-sized
cdr3_aa: CASSRGLTDTQYF; v_call: TRBV25-1; j_call: TRBJ2-3; clone_size: large
cdr3_aa: CASSMRDLYEQYF; v_call: TRBV19; j_call: TRBJ2-7; clone_size: medium-sized
cdr3_aa: CASSELRETQYF; v_call: TRBV2; j_call: TRBJ2-5; clone_size: medium-sized
cdr3_aa: CASGTSVEQYF; v_call: TRBV2; j_call: TRBJ2-7; clone_size: medium-sized
cdr3_aa: CASSFLDRGRYEQYF; v_call: TRBV12-3/TRBV12-4; j_call: TRBJ2-7; clone_size: medium-sized
cdr3_aa: CASSPHGGQLYGYTF; v_call: TRBV9; j_call: TRBJ1-2; clone_size: medium-sized
cdr3_aa: CASSARQGAYEKLFF; v_call: TRBV9; j_call: TRBJ1-4; clone_size: medium-sized
cdr3_aa: CASSSDTVLNTEAFF; v_call: TRBV13; j_call: TRBJ1-1; clone_size: medium-sized
cdr3_aa: CASVVGTDTEAFF; v_call: TRBV9; j_call: TRBJ1-1; clone_size: -
cdr3_aa: CASSWNTGGGTQYF; v_call: TRBV6-2/TRBV6-3; j_call: TRBJ2-3; clone_size: medium-sized
cdr3_aa: CASSRTGGVEQFF; v_call: TRBV7-9; j_call: TRBJ2-1; clone_size: large
cdr3_aa: CASSLGGTGGFSTDTQYF; v_call: TRBV7-9; j_call: TRBJ2-3; clone_size: medium-sized
cdr3_aa: CSAKVGLGLETQYF; v_call: TRBV20-1; j_call: TRBJ2-5; clone_size: medium-sized
cdr3_aa: CASSYGIAGGPIEQFF; v_call: TRBV5-1; j_call: TRBJ2-1; clone_size: large
cdr3_aa: CASSGQTDTQYF; v_call: TRBV2; j_call: TRBJ2-3; clone_size: -
cdr3_aa: CASSLEGYSPLHF; v_call: TRBV11-1; j_call: TRBJ1-6; clone_size: large
cdr3_aa: CASSYGGPVDTQYF; v_call: TRBV6-2/TRBV6-3; j_call: TRBJ2-3; clone_size: medium-sized